This is a list of T cell receptor beta chains from one sample in a study of blood T cell repertoires in COVID-19. Profiled with immunoSEQ multiplex PCR; TCRdb holds only in-frame clones, not every one. The profile shows about 250,000 clones, approximately 92% of them singletons. Sequenced material: PBMCs or T cells enriched from blood (not recorded which). These receptors were collected from a young woman who had recovered from COVID-19. Each CDR3 is given with its conserved first and last residue. A D gene is named only where the DNA matches it firmly. Clone size is not always given. Where it is, it says once, few, many or a class for expanded clones.

>TRBV6-5|NA|14|NA|TRBJ1-1
TGTGCCAGCAGTTACTCGAGCAGGGACACTGAAGCTTTCTTT
CASSYSSRDTEAFF
>TRBV6-4|NA|14|TRBD2|TRBJ2-3
TGTGCCAGCAGTGACGCGGGGGGAGCAGATACGCAGTATTTT
CASSDAGGADTQYF
>TRBV2|NA|15|NA|TRBJ2-7
TGTGCCAGCAGTGAACCCCATTGGGGGGGCAACGAGCAGTACTTC
CASSEPHWGGNEQYF
>TRBV13|NA|14|NA|TRBJ1-1
TGTGCCAGCAGCTTAGAAGGGGTGGACACTGAAGCTTTCTTT
CASSLEGVDTEAFF
>TRBV6-1|NA|17|NA|TRBJ2-2
TGTGCCAGCAGTGAACACTACAGGGACCTGGACGCCGGGGAGCTGTTTTTT
CASSEHYRDLDAGELFF
>TRBV19|NA|16|NA|TRBJ1-2
TGTGCCAGTAGTATAGGTCAAGGCAGGGTTTGGTATGGCTACACCTTC
CASSIGQGRVWYGYTF
>TRBV2|NA|16|TRBD1|TRBJ1-2
TGTGCCAGCAGTGAACCAGGGGGCAGGCGAGGCTATGGCTACACCTTC
CASSEPGGRRGYGYTF
>TRBV6-5|NA|14|TRBD1|TRBJ2-2
TGTGCCAGCATTATGGGACAGACCACCGGGGAGCTGTTTTTT
CASIMGQTTGELFF
>TRBV7-6|NA|13|NA|TRBJ1-2
TGTGCCAGCAGCTTATCTTCTAACTATGGCTACACCTTC
CASSLSSNYGYTF
>TRBV5-1|NA|13|TRBD1|TRBJ1-4
TGCGCCAGCAGCTATGGGACAGTTGAAAAACTGTTTTTT
CASSYGTVEKLFF
>TRBV19|NA|14|NA|TRBJ2-3
TGTGCCAGTAGTACATCGGGGGTCACAGATACGCAGTATTTT
CASSTSGVTDTQYF
>TRBV6-5|NA|13|TRBD1|TRBJ1-4
TGTGCCACTCACAGGGGTTCTAATGAAAAACTGTTTTTT
CATHRGSNEKLFF
>TRBV14|NA|16|NA|TRBJ1-1
TGTGCCAGCAGCCAAGTCGGGGGGCAATTCGACACTGAAGCTTTCTTT
CASSQVGGQFDTEAFF
>TRBV12-3/TRBV12-4|once|12|NA|TRBJ2-5
TGTGCCAGCAGCCTTAGCGGAGAGACCCAGTACTTC
CASSLSGETQYF
>TRBV3-1/TRBV3-2|NA|15|NA|TRBJ1-6
TGTGCCAGCAGCCAAGTTACAGGAAGGAATTCACCCCTCCACTTT
CASSQVTGRNSPLHF
>TRBV9|once|16|NA|TRBJ2-2
TGTGCCAGCAGACGCGGACCGGGGGTGAACACCGGGGAGCTGTTTTTT
CASRRGPGVNTGELFF
>TRBV12-3/TRBV12-4|NA|11|NA|TRBJ2-7
TGTGCCAGCAGTCCAGGGACAGAGCAGTACTTC
CASSPGTEQYF
>TRBV19|NA|15|NA|TRBJ2-7
TGTGCCAGTAGTATAGATAACTTCTCGGGCTACGAGCAGTACTTC
CASSIDNFSGYEQYF
>TRBV4-2|NA|12|NA|TRBJ2-7
TGTGCCAGCGGGGCTGGTTCCTACGAGCAGTACTTC
CASGAGSYEQYF
>TRBV5-6|NA|16|TRBD2|TRBJ2-5
TGTGCCAGCAGCTTGTTCTTAGCGGGGGCCCAAGAGACCCAGTACTTC
CASSLFLAGAQETQYF
>TRBV7-8|NA|14|NA|TRBJ1-5
TGTGCCAGCAGTCAGGGGAATAGCAATCAGCCCCAGCATTTT
CASSQGNSNQPQHF
>TRBV7-2|NA|14|NA|TRBJ1-6
TGTGCCAGCAGCTTCGGGGTCTATAATTCACCCCTCCACTTT
CASSFGVYNSPLHF
>TRBV14|NA|13|NA|TRBJ1-1
TGTGCCAGCAGGCCCACAGGGAACACTGAAGCTTTCTTT
CASRPTGNTEAFF
>TRBV12-3/TRBV12-4|once|13|NA|TRBJ2-5
TGTGCCAGCAGTTTGGGGGGTGGAGAGACCCAGTACTTC
CASSLGGGETQYF
>TRBV20-1|NA|14|TRBD1|TRBJ2-5
TGCAGTGCTAGTACGTTCAGGGGGCTTGAGACCCAGTACTTC
CSASTFRGLETQYF
>TRBV29-1|NA|14|TRBD2|TRBJ2-7
TGCAGCGCCCTGTCCGGGACTAGCGGCTACGAGCAGTACTTC
CSALSGTSGYEQYF
>TRBV25-1|NA|13|NA|TRBJ1-2
TGTGCCAGCAGTGAACAAGGAGTCTATGGCTACACCTTC
CASSEQGVYGYTF
>TRBV5-1|NA|14|TRBD1|TRBJ1-2
TGCGCCAGCAGCTCGGGACAGGGGGGAGATGGCTACACCTTC
CASSSGQGGDGYTF
>TRBV2|NA|13|NA|TRBJ1-6
TGTGCCAGCAGGGGCCCCGGCAATTCACCCCTCCACTTT
CASRGPGNSPLHF
>TRBV7-9|once|16|TRBD1|TRBJ1-1
TGTGCCAGCAGCTTAGAGGGACAGCTGGGAAACACTGAAGCTTTCTTT
CASSLEGQLGNTEAFF
>TRBV28|NA|14|TRBD1|TRBJ1-2
TGTGCCAGCAGTCCACGGGACAGGGAGGGGGACTACACCTTC
CASSPRDREGDYTF
>TRBV5-1|once|15|NA|TRBJ2-2
TGCGCCAGCAGCTTGGGGCCCGGGGGCACCGGGGAGCTGTTTTTT
CASSLGPGGTGELFF
>TRBV7-2|NA|16|NA|TRBJ2-1
TGTGCCAGCAGCTTGGATGTGGGGGCCGGGTTGGATGAGCAGTTCTTC
CASSLDVGAGLDEQFF
>TRBV6-5|NA|14|TRBD1|TRBJ2-3
TGTGCCAGCAGTAGCGGACAGGCTGCAGATACGCAGTATTTT
CASSSGQAADTQYF
>TRBV5-1|NA|14|NA|TRBJ1-2
TGCGCCAGCAGCTTGGCCCCAGGGAACTATGGCTACACCTTC
CASSLAPGNYGYTF
>TRBV5-6|NA|14|TRBD1|TRBJ1-2
TGTGCCAGCAGTCAGAGGGACAGGGGTCATGGCTACACCTTC
CASSQRDRGHGYTF
>TRBV5-1|NA|16|NA|TRBJ1-2
TGCGCCAGCAGCCTGGGAGGCAGGGAGGTTGTTTCTGGCTACACCTTC
CASSLGGREVVSGYTF
>TRBV18|NA|16|NA|TRBJ1-3
TGTGCCAGCTCACCCGACAGTCCTATAGGTGGAAACACCATATATTTT
CASSPDSPIGGNTIYF
>TRBV28|NA|15|TRBD1|TRBJ1-2
TGTGCCAGCACTCCCACAGGGGGCGTGAGGGCTGGCTACACCTTC
CASTPTGGVRAGYTF
>TRBV6-5|NA|15|TRBD1|TRBJ1-1
TGTGCCAGCAGTTACCTGGGACAGGGTGACACTGAAGCTTTCTTT
CASSYLGQGDTEAFF
>TRBV19|once|18|TRBD2|TRBJ2-7
TGTGCCAGTAGTATCTCTAGCGGGGGCCCACCGGGTACGCGGGAGCAGTACTTC
CASSISSGGPPGTREQYF
>TRBV2|NA|16|TRBD2|TRBJ2-3
TGTGCCAGCAGTCCCCTTGGGCGGGGGGGCACAGATACGCAGTATTTT
CASSPLGRGGTDTQYF
>TRBV5-1|NA|15|TRBD2|TRBJ2-7
TGCGCCAGCAGCAAGACTAGCGGGGAGAACTACGAGCAGTACTTC
CASSKTSGENYEQYF
>TRBV7-9|NA|13|NA|TRBJ2-1
TGTGCCAGCTGGGGGGTCTCCTACAATGAGCAGTTCTTC
CASWGVSYNEQFF
>TRBV4-1|NA|16|NA|TRBJ1-4
TGCGCCAGCAGCCAAGGACCCCCAGGGCCTAATGAAAAACTGTTTTTT
CASSQGPPGPNEKLFF
>TRBV2|NA|13|NA|TRBJ2-5
TGTGCCAGCAGTGAGGATTTCGGGGAGACCCAGTACTTC
CASSEDFGETQYF
>TRBV14|once|14|NA|TRBJ2-3
TGTGCCAGCAGCACCGGGGAAAGCACAGATACGCAGTATTTT
CASSTGESTDTQYF
>TRBV5-6|NA|14|NA|TRBJ2-4
TGTGCCAGCAGCTTGACTGAAGCCAAAAACATTCAGTACTTC
CASSLTEAKNIQYF
>TRBV28|NA|15|NA|TRBJ1-6
TGTGCCAGCAGTTTATTCGCAAGGGGCGTTGGTCCCCTCCACTTT
CASSLFARGVGPLHF
>TRBV11-2|NA|15|NA|TRBJ1-1
TGTGCCAGCAGCTTACGGGGGAACGAGAACACTGAAGCTTTCTTT
CASSLRGNENTEAFF
>TRBV7-9|NA|15|TRBD1|TRBJ1-1
TGTGCCAGCAGCTCGGGACAGACATTGAACACTGAAGCTTTCTTT
CASSSGQTLNTEAFF
>TRBV19|once|14|TRBD1|TRBJ1-1
TGTGCCAGTAGGCAGGGGGGTCCAGACACTGAAGCTTTCTTT
CASRQGGPDTEAFF
>TRBV29-1|NA|12|NA|TRBJ1-2
TGCAGCGTTGACAGGGAAAACTATGGCTACACCTTC
CSVDRENYGYTF